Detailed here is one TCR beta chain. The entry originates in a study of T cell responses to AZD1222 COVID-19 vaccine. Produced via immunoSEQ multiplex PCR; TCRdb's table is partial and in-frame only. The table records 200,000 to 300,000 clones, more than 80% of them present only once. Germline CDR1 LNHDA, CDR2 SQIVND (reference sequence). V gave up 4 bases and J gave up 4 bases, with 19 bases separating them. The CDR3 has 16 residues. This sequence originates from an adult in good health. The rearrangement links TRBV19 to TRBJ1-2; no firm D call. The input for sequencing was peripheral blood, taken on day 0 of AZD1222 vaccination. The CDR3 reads CASSTLISVTFYGYTF. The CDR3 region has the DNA TGTGCCAGTAGTACCCTCATTTCGGTGACGTTCTATGGCTACACCTTC. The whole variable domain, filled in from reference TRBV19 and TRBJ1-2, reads DGGITQSPKYLFRKEGQNVTLSCEQNLNHDAMYWYRQDPGQGLRLIYYSQIVNDFQKGDIAEGYSVSREKKESFPLTVTSAQKNPTAFYLCASSTLISVTFYGYTFGSGTRLTVV.